The clone carrying this T cell receptor beta chain was seen a handful of times. This entry is derived from a study of beta chain features in type 1 diabetes. The CDR3 extends over 14 amino acids. Germline lookup yields CDR1 MNHEY and CDR2 SVGAGI. V was trimmed by 0 bases and J by 4 bases, leaving 9 bases between them. Of the isolated RNA, all was reverse transcribed, and so the sequenced material was expressed TCRB transcripts. Measured with immunoSEQ multiplex PCR; TCRdb has only the in-frame clones, and not every one. The sample holds 310,000 or so clones, approximately 8.2% seen once. The chain combines TRBV6-5 with TRBJ1-1; possibly TRBD1 for D (6 bases). What was sequenced was central memory CD4+ T cells from blood. The sequence derives from a young woman in good health. CDR3 coding DNA: TGTGCCAGCAGTTACTCACAGGGCCCCACTGAAGCTTTCTTT. It encodes CASSYSQGPTEAFF.